Below, 4 T cell receptor beta chains from the same sample are listed, as sequenced in a study of graft-versus-host responses after intestinal transplantation. Some clones are missing from TCRdb's copy, which holds only in-frame ones; the method was immunoSEQ multiplex PCR. Here the sample spans more than 25,000 clones, approximately 95% being singletons. This specimen consisted of PBMCs, obtained 18 days after transplant. The receptors come from a human patient who received an intestinal transplant, so some T cells may come from the graft donor.

The chain employs TRBV4-1 and TRBJ2-3; weak D call: TRBD2 (5 bases). The CDR3 consists of 16 residues. Germline CDR1 MGHRA, CDR2 YSYEKL. Trimming cost V 0 bases and J 2 bases, with 12 bases left between them. The CDR3 here is CASSQDLARLTDTQYF. The CDR3 coding sequence is TGCGCCAGCAGCCAAGATCTAGCCCGACTCACAGATACGCAGTATTTT.

The chain recombines TRBV12-2 with TRBJ1-6; whether TRBD1, the table's D call, matches the DNA was not checked. TRBV12-2 is described as a pseudogene. The CDR3 length is 17 residues. CDR3 loop: CASRFRTRTVDNSPLHF. In nucleotides, the CDR3 is TGTGCAAGTCGCTTCCGGACACGGACAGTAGATAATTCACCCCTCCACTTT.

The J gene is TRBJ1-3, the V gene TRBV19; D ambiguous. Germline V CDR1 and CDR2: LNHDA, SQIVND (reference sequence). V shed 5 bases and J shed 1 base, with 15 bases lying between them. The CDR3 runs to 16 residues. The CDR3 here is CASSAPAGKSGNTIYF. Written as DNA, the CDR3 is TGTGCCAGTAGTGCCCCTGCCGGGAAATCTGGAAACACCATATATTTT.

The chain links TRBV19 to TRBJ1-1; D is unclear. V was cut by 1 base and J by 3 bases, with 12 bases left in between. The CDR3 runs 15 residues. Germline V CDR1 and CDR2: LNHDA, SQIVND (reference sequence). The CDR3 protein is CASSIVRASDTEAFF. CDR3 in DNA: TGTGCCAGTAGTATAGTCCGGGCCTCCGACACTGAAGCTTTCTTT.